This T cell receptor beta chain was identified during a study of T cell repertoires in cytomegalovirus infection. Study-level background: Recently identified HLA-C-restricted CMV epitopes were used, and well-studied HLA-B-restricted CMV epitopes were used as well. Both a matching HLA type and CMV infection were indicated by public TCR beta signatures.

There are 15 residues in the CDR3. TCRdb itself ran the reads through MiXCR, one entry per CDR3 protein. The sample yields approximately 770,000 distinct CDR3 sequences, around 29% seen once. Findings of the study overall: Ex vivo responses were dominated by HLA-C-restricted CMV-specific TCR beta clonotypes. Cumulated frequencies of public TCR beta families served to identify carriers of CMV plus the relevant HLA.

Details on this clonotype: The antigen is not known. This may be a read error, as it is one base from a much larger clone.

This chain joins TRBV12-3 or TRBV12-4 and TRBJ2-5, with 12 bases lining up with TRBD1. The specimen was cultured CD8+ T cells from PBMCs, collected from culture after CMV antigen stimulation. The receptor was isolated from a human donor in good health (CMV status not recorded). Some clones in this sample may be carry-over from other donors' samples. Here the CDR3 reads CASSTGTGGLETRYF. The CDR3 nucleotides read TGTGCCAGCAGTACGGGGACAGGGGGCTTAGAGACCCGGTACTTC.